Presented here are 7 T cell receptor beta chains from one specimen sequenced in a study of blood T cells in healthy people across ages. Together with a sample-barcoded 5' primer, a J-beta primer mix was included in a second PCR lasting about 6 to 11 cycles. Using its own MiXCR run on the 5' RACE reads, TCRdb lists one record per CDR3 protein. The sample holds some 750,000 distinct CDR3 sequences, approximately 22% seen once. The material sequenced was blood. The receptors here all came from a man aged 65 to 85 in good health.

A few counts support this clonotype. The chain has TRBV5-1 and TRBJ1-4; D ambiguous. Germline assignment: CDR1 SGHRS and CDR2 YFSETQ. The CDR3 totals 14 residues. Trimming took 2 bases from V and 8 from J, leaving 13 bases between them. CDR3 DNA: TGCGCCAGCAGCTTTGGGAGGGTTGGCGAAAAACTGTTTTTT. This sequence encodes CASSFGRVGEKLFF. Full variable domain (outside the CDR3, taken from reference TRBV5-1 and TRBJ1-4): KAGVTQTPRYLIKTRGQQVTLSCSPISGHRSVSWYQQTPGQGLQFLFEYFSETQRNKGNFPGRFSGRQFSNSRSEMNVSTLELGDSALYLCASSFGRVGEKLFFGSGTQLSVL.

The CDR3 is CSVEDRVDEQYF. The CDR3 DNA sequence: TGCAGCGTTGAGGACAGAGTCGACGAGCAGTACTTC. The V and J genes are TRBV29-1 and TRBJ2-7, with D tentatively TRBD1 (6 bases). The V end lost 3 bases, the J end lost 5 bases, and 11 bases lay between the germline ends. The CDR3 is 12 residues long. Germline loops: CDR1 SQVTM, CDR2 ANQGSEA.

This clonotype was recorded a few times. This chain connects TRBV10-3 to TRBJ2-3, with 10 bases lining up with TRBD2. This CDR3 has 12 residues. Germline CDR1 reads ENHRY; CDR2 reads SYGVKD. For the CDR3, the DNA is TGTGAGACTAGCGGGAGCACAGATACGCAGTATTTT. Amino acids: CETSGSTDTQYF.

The chain carries TRBV6-5 and TRBJ2-1; D unresolved. With the DNA end fitting TRBJ2-5 better, the J assignment may be wrong. Per germline, CDR1 MNHEY and CDR2 SVGAGI. The CDR3 has 11 amino acids. The CDR3 loop is CASTALETQYF. The CDR3 nucleotides are TGTGCCAGCACCGCTCTGGAGACCCAGTACTTC.

This chain connects TRBV28 to TRBJ2-7; 7 bases match TRBD2. The CDR3 has 12 residues. Germline lookup yields CDR1 MDHEN and CDR2 SYDVKM. V was clipped by 4 bases and J by 3 bases; unmatched bases: 0. The CDR3 region has the DNA TGTGCCAGCAGTTCGGGGGGCTACGAGCAGTACGTC. Protein sequence: CASSSGGYEQYV.

The chain joins TRBV18 to TRBJ2-1; D uncertain. This CDR3 comprises 15 residues. In germline, CDR1 is KGHSH, CDR2 LQKENI. Trimming took off 0 bases at V and 5 bases at J, with 11 bases between the two ends. CDR3 residues: CASSPPGTADNEQFF. The CDR3 coding sequence is TGTGCCAGCTCACCACCAGGTACCGCGGACAATGAGCAGTTCTTC.

This clonotype occurred many times. This chain links TRBV13 with TRBJ2-3; D gene uncertain. The CDR3 totals 14 residues. Germline loops: CDR1 PRHDT, CDR2 FYEKMQ (reference sequence). V shed 4 bases and J shed 4 bases, with 12 bases lying between them. The CDR3 DNA is TGTGCCAGCAGCTGGCTCGTCCCCGCAGATACGCAGTATTTT. Its translation: CASSWLVPADTQYF.